This T cell receptor (beta chain) was recovered during a study of T cell responses to AZD1222 COVID-19 vaccine. The repertoire was sequenced with immunoSEQ multiplex PCR; TCRdb's copy has only in-frame clones and lacks some. The sample includes more than 100,000 clones, about 91% of them seen just once. Whole-study results and caveats: Spike-specific TCR breadth rose after two AZD1222 doses, and depth rose as well. The sample set comprised mostly white British donors with more females, and clonal diversity was possibly underestimated. The reported proportion of spike-specific TCRs targeting unmutated variant regions was nearly half. Without day 14 samples, only post-peak T cell repertoires were studied.

CDR1 is SEHNR and CDR2 is FQNEAQ in the germline V gene (reference sequence). The CDR3 loop spans 15 amino acids. Trimming took 4 bases from V and 4 from J, leaving 16 bases between them. This clone was seen once. Its specificity is not known. The sequencing here drew on peripheral blood, taken 28 days after the second AZD1222 dose. This TCR was recovered from an adult who received the AZD1222 COVID-19 vaccine. The chain recombines TRBV7-9 with TRBJ1-2; no firm D call. DNA of the CDR3: TGTGCCAGCAGCTGGGCGGCGTTGGTAGGCTATGGCTACACCTTC. Its translation: CASSWAALVGYGYTF.